The text below deals with one TCR beta chain. This entry comes from a study of blood T cell repertoires in COVID-19. The protocol was immunoSEQ multiplex PCR, while the TCRdb copy is restricted to in-frame clones and leaves out a portion. Among more than 250,000 clones listed, 70% to 90% were seen once. With 0 bases removed from V and 4 bases from J, the gap between germline ends came to 9 bases. The CDR3 runs to 13 residues. In germline, CDR1 is GTSNPN, CDR2 SVGIG (reference sequence). This chain uses TRBV30 with TRBJ1-2; no definite D call. The TCR was taken from a young man who had recovered from COVID-19. Sequencing was performed on PBMCs or T cells enriched from blood (not recorded which). CDR3: CAWSVLEGYGYTF. CDR3 nucleotide sequence: TGTGCCTGGAGTGTACTTGAGGGCTATGGCTACACCTTC.